Reported below is one T cell receptor beta chain. Its antigen is not yet known. Within one base of it there is no much larger clone, and no base qualities were kept. CDR1 SGHRS and CDR2 YFSETQ were looked up in the germline V gene. Germline trimming: 2 bases from V, 0 bases from J; junction bases outside gene matches: 6. CDR3 length: 16 amino acids, cysteine to phenylalanine. The CDR3 DNA has 48 bases and is translated from base 1. The data were obtained in a study of regulatory T cells in long-lasting Graves disease (dated by TCRdb to the early 2020s). Looking at the study overall: Persistent Graves' disease was defined as antithyroid drug treatment for over 5 years with persistently positive TSH receptor autoantibodies. On average, persistent Graves' disease patients in the clinical cohort had been on antithyroid drugs for approximately ten years. This study used TCR sequencing and RNA sequencing of peripheral blood to compare persistent Graves' disease patients against newly diagnosed Graves' disease patients. A total of about 33 samples underwent TCR sequencing, from about 13 patients with persistent Graves' disease and 20 or so patients with newly diagnosed Graves' disease. The study took place in China and was registered as a clinical trial.

Beyond this particular receptor, the publication reports: Patients with persistent disease shared more public clonotypes (around 2,700) than newly diagnosed patients did (around 930). Preferential use of TRBV28, TRBJ1-2 and TRBJ2-5 was observed in persistent disease, whereas TRBV20-1 and TRBJ2-1 were favored in newly diagnosed disease. Sequencing and analysis were limited to the TCR beta chain. Compared with newly diagnosed patients, persistent Graves' disease patients had lower TCR Shannon entropy and fewer highly expanded clones, which suggests clonal expansion. As a limitation, the authors acknowledged that the small sample size may reduce accuracy. Peripheral blood alone was examined, since thyroid tissue, which constituted the primary lesion, could not be accessed.

Library method: multiplex PCR. The run used an Illumina HiSeq 4000. iRepertoire HTBI primers and Arm-PCR amplification of CDR3 regions were used to construct TCR beta libraries. PCR products were gel purified before sequencing. As for the original processing: Gene usage analysis of CDR3 amino acid clonotypes used the roughly 60 TRBV and more than 13 TRBJ segments found across samples. COPE and FqMerger were used to merge filtered high-quality paired reads into contigs. Contigs were aligned with BLAST to IMGT TRBV, TRBD and TRBJ reference genes, and CDR3 was defined per IMGT. Clonotypes above 0.1% frequency were classified as highly expanded clones. Shannon entropy served as the measure of repertoire diversity, while the Gini coefficient captured V-J evenness. A clonotype found in more than one individual was treated as public. TCRdb took the public reads, trimmed them with fastp at Q25, ran MiXCR for clone calling and kept in-frame beta chains. Rows are combined by CDR3 protein, so each entry shows the most common genes and DNA. In this record, the V and J calls reflect TCRdb's handling and not the investigators' own analysis. The sample contains fewer than 450,000 distinct CDR3 sequences, less than 25% of them found a single time. The top ten clones comprise about 20% of the sample.

The time point label, read with the paper, signifies: persistent/refractory GD, antithyroid drugs over 5 years with positive TRAb. For both TCR sequencing and RNA sequencing, RNA was extracted from PBMCs using TRIzol. The diagnosis of Graves' disease was made according to American Thyroid Association guidelines. Patients for the study were recruited at an endocrinology department in Xi'an, China. From each patient, about 8.9 milliliters of peripheral blood was collected into an EDTA anticoagulant tube. Ficoll Paque Plus density gradient separation was used to isolate PBMCs, and no additional T cell sorting was done. An Agilent 2100 Bioanalyzer and agarose gel were used to check RNA quality, and a NanoDrop 2000 was used to measure RNA concentration.

This clonotype was obtained from a female donor with Graves disease. Sequenced material: peripheral blood mononuclear cells (PBMCs), taken when the disease was refractory, from a patient treated with antithyroid drugs. The chain links TRBV5-1 with TRBJ2-5; the junction holds 8 bases that match TRBD2. The CDR3 reads as follows: CASSFEAAGDQETQYF. The DNA sequence follows: TGCGCCAGCAGCTTTGAAGCAGCGGGGGACCAAGAGACCCAGTACTTC.